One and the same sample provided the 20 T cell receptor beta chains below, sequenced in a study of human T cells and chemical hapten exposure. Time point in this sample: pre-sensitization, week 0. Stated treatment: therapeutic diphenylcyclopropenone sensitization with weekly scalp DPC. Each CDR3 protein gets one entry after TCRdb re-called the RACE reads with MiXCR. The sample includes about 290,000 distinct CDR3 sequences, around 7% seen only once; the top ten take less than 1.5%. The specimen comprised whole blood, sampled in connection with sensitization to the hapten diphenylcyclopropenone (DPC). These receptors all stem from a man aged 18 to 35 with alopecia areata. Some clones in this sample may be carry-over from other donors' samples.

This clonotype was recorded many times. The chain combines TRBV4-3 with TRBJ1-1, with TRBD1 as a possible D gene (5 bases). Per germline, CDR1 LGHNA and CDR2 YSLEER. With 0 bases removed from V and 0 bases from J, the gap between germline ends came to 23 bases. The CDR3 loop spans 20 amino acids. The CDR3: CASSQEATAGEGAMNTEAFF. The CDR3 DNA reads TGCGCCAGCAGCCAAGAGGCAACCGCGGGGGAAGGGGCCATGAACACTGAAGCTTTCTTT.

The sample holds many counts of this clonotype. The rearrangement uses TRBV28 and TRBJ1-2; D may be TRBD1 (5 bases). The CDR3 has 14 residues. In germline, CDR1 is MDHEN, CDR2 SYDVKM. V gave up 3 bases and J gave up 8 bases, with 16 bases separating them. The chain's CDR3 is CASSFGDPPSGYTF. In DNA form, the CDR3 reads TGTGCCAGCAGTTTTGGGGACCCCCCGTCGGGCTACACCTTC.

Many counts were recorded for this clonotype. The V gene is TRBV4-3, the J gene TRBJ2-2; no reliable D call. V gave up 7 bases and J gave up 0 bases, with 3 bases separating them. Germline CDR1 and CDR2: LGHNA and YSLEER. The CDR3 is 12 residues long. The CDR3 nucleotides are TGCGCCAGCAACTCGAACACCGGGGAGCTGTTTTTT. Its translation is CASNSNTGELFF.

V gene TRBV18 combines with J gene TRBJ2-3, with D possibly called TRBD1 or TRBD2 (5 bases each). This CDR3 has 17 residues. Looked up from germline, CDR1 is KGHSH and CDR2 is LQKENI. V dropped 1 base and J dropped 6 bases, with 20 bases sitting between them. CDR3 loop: CASSPLVIGTLRDTQYF. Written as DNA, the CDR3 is TGTGCCAGCTCACCACTCGTCATCGGGACCCTCAGGGATACGCAGTATTTT.

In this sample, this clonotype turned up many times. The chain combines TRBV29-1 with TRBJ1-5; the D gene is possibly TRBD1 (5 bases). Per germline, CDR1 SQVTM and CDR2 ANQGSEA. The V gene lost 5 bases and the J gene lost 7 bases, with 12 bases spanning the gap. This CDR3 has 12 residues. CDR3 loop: CSVIQGGQPQHF. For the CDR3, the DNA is TGCAGCGTTATCCAGGGCGGCCAGCCCCAGCATTTT.

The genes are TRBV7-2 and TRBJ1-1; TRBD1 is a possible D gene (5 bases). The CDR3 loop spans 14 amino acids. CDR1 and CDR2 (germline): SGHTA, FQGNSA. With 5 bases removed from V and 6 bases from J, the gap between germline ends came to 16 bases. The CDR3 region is CASSHQGPGAEAFF. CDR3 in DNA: TGTGCCAGCAGCCACCAGGGACCTGGGGCTGAAGCTTTCTTT.

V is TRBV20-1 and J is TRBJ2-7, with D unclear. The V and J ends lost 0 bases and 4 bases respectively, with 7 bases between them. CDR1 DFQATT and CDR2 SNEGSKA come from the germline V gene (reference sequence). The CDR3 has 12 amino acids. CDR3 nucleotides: TGCAGTGCTAGAGAAACAGATTACGAGCAGTACTTC. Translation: CSARETDYEQYF.

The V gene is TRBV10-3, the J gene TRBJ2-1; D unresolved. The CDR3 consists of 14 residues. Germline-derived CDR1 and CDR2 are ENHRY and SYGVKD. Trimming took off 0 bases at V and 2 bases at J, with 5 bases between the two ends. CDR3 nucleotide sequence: TGTGCCATCAGTGAGTCGTTGACCTACAATGAGCAGTTCTTC. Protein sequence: CAISESLTYNEQFF.

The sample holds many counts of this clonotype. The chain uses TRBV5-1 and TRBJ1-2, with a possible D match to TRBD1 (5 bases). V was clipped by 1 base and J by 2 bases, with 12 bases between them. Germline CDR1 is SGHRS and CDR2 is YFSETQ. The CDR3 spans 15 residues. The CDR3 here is CASSLPGANNYGYTF. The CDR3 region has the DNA TGCGCCAGCAGCTTGCCCGGGGCTAACAACTATGGCTACACCTTC.

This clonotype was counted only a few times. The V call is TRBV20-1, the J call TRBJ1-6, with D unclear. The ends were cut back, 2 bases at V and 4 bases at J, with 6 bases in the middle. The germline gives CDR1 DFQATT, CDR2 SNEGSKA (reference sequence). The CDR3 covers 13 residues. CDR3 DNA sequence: TGCAGTGCTAGACAGGAATATAATTCACCCCTCCACTTT. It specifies CSARQEYNSPLHF.

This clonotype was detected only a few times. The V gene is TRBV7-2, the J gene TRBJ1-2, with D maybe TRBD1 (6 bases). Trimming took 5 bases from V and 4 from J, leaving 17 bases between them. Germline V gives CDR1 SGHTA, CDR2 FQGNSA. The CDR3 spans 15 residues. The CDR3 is CASSRGQVFLYGYTF. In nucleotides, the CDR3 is TGTGCCAGCAGCCGGGGGCAGGTGTTTCTCTATGGCTACACCTTC.

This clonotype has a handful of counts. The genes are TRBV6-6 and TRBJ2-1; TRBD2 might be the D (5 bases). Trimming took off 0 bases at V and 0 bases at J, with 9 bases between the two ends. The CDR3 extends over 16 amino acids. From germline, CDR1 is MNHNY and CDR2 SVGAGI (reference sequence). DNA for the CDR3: TGTGCCAGCAGTTACTCGATCGGGATCTCCTACAATGAGCAGTTCTTC. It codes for CASSYSIGISYNEQFF.

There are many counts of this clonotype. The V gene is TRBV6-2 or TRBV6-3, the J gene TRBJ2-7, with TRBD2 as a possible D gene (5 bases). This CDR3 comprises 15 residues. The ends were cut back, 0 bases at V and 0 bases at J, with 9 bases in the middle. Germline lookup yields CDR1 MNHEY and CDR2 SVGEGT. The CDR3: CASSYSTGSSYEQYF. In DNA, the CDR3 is TGTGCCAGCAGTTACTCCACGGGGAGCTCCTACGAGCAGTACTTC.

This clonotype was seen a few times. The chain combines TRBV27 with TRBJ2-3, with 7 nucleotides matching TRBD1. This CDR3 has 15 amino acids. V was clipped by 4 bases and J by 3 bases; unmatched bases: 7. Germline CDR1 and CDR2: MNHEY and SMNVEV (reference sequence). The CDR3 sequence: CASSSTTGVTDTQYF. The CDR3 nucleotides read TGTGCCAGCAGTTCGACAACAGGGGTTACAGATACGCAGTATTTT.

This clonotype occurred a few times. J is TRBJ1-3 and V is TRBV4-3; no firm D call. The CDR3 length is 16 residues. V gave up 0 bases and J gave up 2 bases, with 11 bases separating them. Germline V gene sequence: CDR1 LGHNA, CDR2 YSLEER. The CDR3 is CASSQDLGTAGNTIYF. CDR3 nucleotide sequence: TGCGCCAGCAGCCAAGATCTCGGCACAGCTGGAAACACCATATATTTT.

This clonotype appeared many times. In DNA, the CDR3 is TGTGCCAGCGGGGAACACGGGGGGAAGCAGTTCTTC. Protein product: CASGEHGGKQFF. V usage is TRBV6-2 or TRBV6-3 and J usage is TRBJ2-1; TRBD2 matches 7 bases. V dropped 8 bases and J dropped 11; count of bases not matched to a gene: 9. Germline V lookup: CDR1 MNHEY, CDR2 SVGEGT. The CDR3 has 12 residues.

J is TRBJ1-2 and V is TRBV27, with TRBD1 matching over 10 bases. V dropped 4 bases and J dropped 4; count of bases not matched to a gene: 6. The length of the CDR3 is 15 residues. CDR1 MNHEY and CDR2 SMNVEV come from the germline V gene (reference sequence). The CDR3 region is CASSSSTGGIYGYTF. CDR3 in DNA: TGTGCCAGCAGTTCCTCGACAGGGGGCATCTATGGCTACACCTTC.

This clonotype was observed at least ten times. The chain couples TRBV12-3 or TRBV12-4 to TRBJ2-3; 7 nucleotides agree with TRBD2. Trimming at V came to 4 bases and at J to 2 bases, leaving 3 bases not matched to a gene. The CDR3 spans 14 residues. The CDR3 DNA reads TGTGCCAGCAGTTCAGCGGGGACCACAGATACGCAGTATTTT. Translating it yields CASSSAGTTDTQYF.

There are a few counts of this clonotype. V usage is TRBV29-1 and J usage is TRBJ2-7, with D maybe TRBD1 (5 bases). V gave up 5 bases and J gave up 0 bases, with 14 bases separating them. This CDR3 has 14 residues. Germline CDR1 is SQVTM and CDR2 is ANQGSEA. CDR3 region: CSVFLPTVSYEQYF. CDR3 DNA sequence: TGCAGCGTTTTCCTCCCGACAGTCTCCTACGAGCAGTACTTC.

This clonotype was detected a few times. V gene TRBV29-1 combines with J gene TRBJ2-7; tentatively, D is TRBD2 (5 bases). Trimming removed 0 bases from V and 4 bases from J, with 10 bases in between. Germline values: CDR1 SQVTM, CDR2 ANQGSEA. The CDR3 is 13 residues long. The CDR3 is CSVEDRESYEQYF. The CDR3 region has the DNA TGCAGCGTTGAAGATAGGGAGAGTTACGAGCAGTACTTC.